Listed below are T cell receptor beta chains from one sample, sequenced in a study of T-cell memory formation after mild COVID-19. TCRdb itself ran the 5' RACE reads through MiXCR, one entry per CDR3 protein. The sample holds approximately 440,000 distinct CDR3 sequences, about 19% seen once. Sequences were obtained from PBMCs or a T cell subset sorted from them (not recorded which). These receptors all stem from an adult woman who had mild COVID-19 (a few samples of this study predate the infection). Cell type and time point are not known. Both conserved end residues are part of each CDR3. A D gene is named only where the DNA matches it firmly. Clone size is shown for a subset of rows, as once, few, many or a class of expanded clone.

d_call clone_size j_call v_call cdr3_aa cdr3_nt
TRBD2 . TRBJ2-1 TRBV24-1 CATSATPGLAGGKFYNEQFF TGTGCCACCAGTGCCACCCCGGGACTAGCGGGAGGGAAGTTCTACAATGAGCAGTTCTTC
. few TRBJ2-3 TRBV6-2/TRBV6-3 CASSYSVREFTDTQYF TGTGCCAGCAGTTACTCGGTTCGGGAGTTCACAGATACGCAGTATTTT
TRBD1 few TRBJ1-2 TRBV29-1 CSVRDSNYGYTF TGCAGCGTGAGGGACAGCAACTATGGCTACACCTTC
. . TRBJ2-7 TRBV5-1 CASSLIDDTYYEQYF TGCGCCAGCAGCTTGATTGACGACACCTACTACGAGCAGTACTTC
TRBD1 . TRBJ2-5 TRBV11-2 CASSFPGGGETQYF TGTGCCAGCAGCTTCCCAGGGGGCGGAGAGACCCAGTACTTC
. few TRBJ2-7 TRBV7-9 CASSLRQGSSYEQYF TGTGCCAGCAGCTTAAGGCAGGGGTCTTCCTACGAGCAGTACTTC
TRBD1 many TRBJ2-7 TRBV5-1 CASRPGQGSYEQYF TGCGCCAGCAGGCCGGGACAGGGCTCCTACGAGCAGTACTTC
TRBD2 . TRBJ2-1 TRBV9 CASSVSGRASVEQFF TGTGCCAGCAGCGTCAGCGGGAGGGCCTCCGTTGAGCAGTTCTTC
. . TRBJ1-1 TRBV20-1 CSASTPTLNTEAFF TGCAGTGCTAGCACGCCTACCCTGAACACTGAAGCTTTCTTT
. few TRBJ2-1 TRBV7-2 CASSSYGGTNEQFF TGTGCCAGCAGCTCATACGGGGGAACCAATGAGCAGTTCTTC
. few TRBJ1-4 TRBV9 CASSGTARAEKLFF TGTGCCAGCAGCGGGACAGCGAGGGCTGAAAAACTGTTTTTT
TRBD2 . TRBJ2-7 TRBV7-9 CASSLAYGLAGAYEQYF TGTGCCAGCAGCTTAGCGTACGGACTAGCGGGAGCCTACGAGCAGTACTTC
TRBD1 few TRBJ2-7 TRBV5-1 CASSLSWDSSYEQYF TGCGCCAGCAGCTTGTCATGGGACAGCTCCTACGAGCAGTACTTC
. . TRBJ2-1 TRBV19 CASSSGSVSSYNEQFF TGTGCCAGTAGTTCGGGGAGCGTGAGCTCCTACAATGAGCAGTTCTTC
. . TRBJ1-1 TRBV19 CASSTGHSLTEAFF TGTGCCAGTAGTACGGGACACAGCCTCACTGAAGCTTTCTTT
TRBD2 many TRBJ2-7 TRBV3-1 CASSQGTSGGWEQYF TGTGCCAGCAGCCAAGGGACTAGCGGGGGATGGGAGCAGTACTTC
TRBD2 few TRBJ2-7 TRBV5-1 CASSLVGSSGGNYEQYF TGCGCCAGCAGCTTGGTGGGTTCCAGCGGGGGGAACTACGAGCAGTACTTC
TRBD2 once TRBJ2-5 TRBV9 CASSVAGTSGPKETQYF TGTGCCAGCAGCGTAGCTGGGACTAGCGGGCCAAAAGAGACCCAGTACTTC
. many TRBJ2-3 TRBV6-4 CASSDSAFSTDTQYF TGTGCCAGCAGTGACTCTGCGTTTAGCACAGATACGCAGTATTTT
. few TRBJ1-5 TRBV7-6 CASSFGGDNQPQHF TGTGCCAGCAGCTTCGGCGGGGACAATCAGCCCCAGCATTTT
TRBD1 . TRBJ1-2 TRBV20-1 CSANPQGVRGYTF TGCAGTGCTAACCCACAGGGGGTGAGGGGCTACACCTTC
TRBD1 . TRBJ2-5 TRBV29-1 CSVDPWTGDMETQYF TGCAGCGTTGACCCATGGACAGGGGATATGGAGACCCAGTACTTC
. many TRBJ1-1 TRBV12-3/TRBV12-4 CASSFDTEAFF TGTGCCAGCAGTTTTGACACTGAAGCTTTCTTT
TRBD1 . TRBJ1-6 TRBV4-3 CASSIRTGANSYNSPLHF TGCGCCAGCAGCATCCGGACAGGGGCTAACTCCTATAATTCACCCCTCCACTTT
. few TRBJ2-1 TRBV20-1 CSARKSGRYNEQFF TGCAGTGCTAGAAAGTCCGGGAGATACAATGAGCAGTTCTTC
TRBD2 . TRBJ2-7 TRBV24-1 CATKSGSEVGEQYF TGTGCCACCAAGAGCGGGAGCGAAGTCGGCGAGCAGTACTTC
. . TRBJ1-4 TRBV12-3/TRBV12-4 CASSLAQVGRQARNEKLFF TGTGCCAGCAGTTTAGCCCAAGTAGGCAGGCAGGCTAGGAATGAAAAACTGTTTTTT
. few TRBJ2-7 TRBV6-6 CASSPYLGGYEQYF TGTGCCAGCAGTCCCTATCTAGGCGGGTACGAGCAGTACTTC
. . TRBJ2-1 TRBV6-2/TRBV6-3 CASSRLAISYEQFF TGTGCCAGCAGTCGTCTTGCCATCTCCTATGAGCAGTTCTTC
. few TRBJ2-5 TRBV5-1 CASSLKGGTSFETQYF TGCGCCAGCAGCTTGAAGGGCGGGACATCGTTTGAGACCCAGTACTTC
TRBD2 . TRBJ2-7 TRBV10-2 CASSEQREVYEQYF TGCGCCAGCAGTGAACAGCGGGAGGTTTACGAGCAGTACTTC
TRBD2 few TRBJ2-2 TRBV7-9 CASSTRLANTGELFF TGTGCCAGCAGCACCCGACTAGCAAACACCGGGGAGCTGTTTTTT
. . TRBJ1-1 TRBV29-1 CSVEGLGRVNAEAFF TGCAGCGTTGAAGGTCTGGGCAGGGTAAACGCTGAAGCTTTCTTT
TRBD1 . TRBJ1-6 TRBV7-2 CASSSRPGTDNSPLHF TGTGCCAGCAGCTCCCGACCCGGGACAGATAATTCACCCCTCCACTTT
TRBD1 . TRBJ1-2 TRBV19 CASTPRGSGGSVGYTF TGTGCCAGTACCCCACGGGGCTCAGGGGGGTCTGTGGGCTACACCTTC
. . TRBJ1-2 TRBV6-2/TRBV6-3 CASISRRGYGYTF TGTGCCAGCATCAGTAGAAGGGGATATGGCTACACCTTC
. . TRBJ1-6 TRBV6-1 CASSWGDNSPLHF TGTGCCAGCAGTTGGGGCGATAATTCACCCCTCCACTTT
. . TRBJ2-7 TRBV29-1 CSVAGSSTKYEQYF TGCAGCGTTGCGGGGTCAAGTACTAAATACGAGCAGTACTTC
. few TRBJ1-1 TRBV29-1 CSVSATGNTEAFF TGCAGCGTTTCCGCAACAGGGAACACTGAAGCTTTCTTT
. once TRBJ2-1 TRBV25-1 CASIAGGSRDEQFF TGTGCCAGCATTGCCGGGGGTTCTAGGGATGAGCAGTTCTTC
TRBD2 . TRBJ2-5 TRBV20-1 CSADTGRTQETQYF TGCAGTGCTGATACCGGGAGGACGCAAGAGACCCAGTACTTC
. few TRBJ2-5 TRBV7-9 CASSAWDPGAQETQYF TGTGCCAGCAGCGCCTGGGACCCCGGGGCTCAAGAGACCCAGTACTTC
. . TRBJ1-5 TRBV6-1 CASSARDEGQPQHF TGTGCCAGCAGTGCCCGGGACGAGGGACAGCCCCAGCATTTT
TRBD1 . TRBJ2-2 TRBV25-1 CASSAGQGSNTGELFF TGTGCCAGCAGTGCGGGACAGGGGTCGAACACCGGGGAGCTGTTTTTT
TRBD1 few TRBJ1-1 TRBV7-9 CASSLGWDRTAFF TGTGCCAGCAGCTTAGGGTGGGACAGGACAGCTTTCTTT
. . TRBJ2-5 TRBV7-9 CASTLGQETQYF TGTGCCAGCACCCTGGGGCAAGAGACCCAGTACTTC
TRBD2 . TRBJ2-5 TRBV15 CATSRDPGGQETQYF TGTGCCACCAGCAGAGATCCGGGAGGGCAGGAGACCCAGTACTTC